These 28 T cell receptor beta chains were all obtained from the same sample, sequenced in a study of T cell responses to AZD1222 COVID-19 vaccine. Assay used: immunoSEQ multiplex PCR; TCRdb lists only in-frame clones, some missing. The data hold 250,000 to 300,000 clones, with around 93% observed a single time. The material was peripheral blood, obtained 28 days after the second AZD1222 dose. The receptors come from an adult who received the AZD1222 COVID-19 vaccine.

V usage is TRBV9 and J usage is TRBJ2-1, with TRBD2 identical over 7 bases. Germline loops: CDR1 SGDLS, CDR2 YYNGEE. J was trimmed by 3 bases and V by 0 bases; bases with no gene match: 3. The length of the CDR3 is 15 residues. CDR3 sequence reads: CASSVDGLVYNEQFF. The CDR3 bases are TGTGCCAGCAGCGTAGATGGACTAGTCTACAATGAGCAGTTCTTC.

This clone showed up just once. This chain joins TRBV6-4 and TRBJ2-7, with a tentative D call TRBD1 (5 bases). V lost 7 bases to trimming and J lost 2 bases, with 9 bases between them. The germline gives CDR1 MRHNA, CDR2 SNTAGT. This CDR3 comprises 12 residues. This chain's CDR3 is CASTQGPYEQYF. Here the CDR3 DNA reads TGTGCCAGCACCCAGGGCCCCTACGAGCAGTACTTC.

This rearrangement joins TRBV11-2 to TRBJ2-7, with a possible D match to TRBD2 (5 bases). The germline V gene has CDR1 SGHAT and CDR2 FQNNGV. V was cut by 5 bases and J by 5 bases, with 7 bases left in between. This CDR3 spans 11 amino acids. The CDR3 DNA follows: TGTGCCAGCAGCGAGACTAACGAGCAGTACTTC. Translating it yields CASSETNEQYF.

The chain couples TRBV7-3 to TRBJ2-1; D is perhaps TRBD1 (6 bases). V was shortened by 5 bases and J by 0 bases, with 11 bases between the two germline ends. This CDR3 spans 15 amino acids. Germline CDR1 SGHTA, CDR2 FQGTGA. CDR3 bases: TGTGCCAGCAGCGCACAGGGATACTCCTACAATGAGCAGTTCTTC. Protein product: CASSAQGYSYNEQFF. Together with reference TRBV7-3 and TRBJ2-1, the CDR3 gives the full variable domain: GAGVSQTPSNKVTEKGKYVELRCDPISGHTALYWYRQSLGQGPEFLIYFQGTGAADDSGLPNDRFFAVRPEGSVSTLKIQRTERGDSAVYLCASSAQGYSYNEQFFGPGTRLTVL.

The chain couples TRBV27 to TRBJ1-1; 9 bases line up with TRBD1. V lost 3 bases, J lost 4 bases, and 3 bases stayed unmatched. The CDR3 is made up of 14 amino acids. Germline V lookup: CDR1 MNHEY, CDR2 SMNVEV (reference sequence). The CDR3 DNA follows: TGTGCCAGCAGTTTTTACAGGGGGCGCACTGAAGCTTTCTTT. Translated, it gives CASSFYRGRTEAFF.

The chain uses TRBV29-1 and TRBJ1-2; 9 nucleotides line up with TRBD1. The CDR3 loop spans 11 amino acids. The junction had 3 bases not matched to a gene; V was cut back by 4 bases and J by 9 bases. CDR1 SQVTM and CDR2 ANQGSEA come from the germline V gene. The CDR3 protein is CSVGDRVRYTF. CDR3 DNA: TGCAGCGTTGGGGACAGGGTGCGCTACACCTTC.

The CDR3 loop is CAISESQGISSGNTIYF. Written as DNA, the CDR3 is TGTGCCATCAGTGAGAGTCAAGGGATCAGCTCTGGAAACACCATATATTTT. The chain has TRBV10-3 and TRBJ1-3; the D is unclear. The CDR3 length is 17 residues. Germline CDR1 is ENHRY and CDR2 is SYGVKD. Trimming cost V 2 bases and J 0 bases, with 14 bases left between them.

The chain joins TRBV27 to TRBJ2-1, with D perhaps matching TRBD2 (6 bases). The CDR3 sequence is 13 residues long. V lost 6 bases and J 4 bases, leaving 10 bases between the germline ends. Germline values: CDR1 MNHEY, CDR2 SMNVEV (reference sequence). CDR3 nucleotides: TGTGCCAGCAGCGGAGGGGTATACAATGAGCAGTTCTTC. Amino acids: CASSGGVYNEQFF.

This sequence joins TRBV28 and TRBJ2-1, with TRBD2 matching 11 bases. This CDR3 comprises 15 residues. Germline loops: CDR1 MDHEN, CDR2 SYDVKM. V lost 2 bases to trimming and J lost 9 bases; unmatched junction nucleotides: 6. The CDR3 loop reads CASSLLAGGGGEQFF. The CDR3 DNA reads TGTGCCAGCAGTTTACTAGCGGGGGGAGGTGGTGAGCAGTTCTTC.

This chain connects TRBV6-6 to TRBJ2-4, with a tentative D call TRBD2 (6 bases). CDR3 length: 14 residues. CDR1 and CDR2 (germline): MNHNY, SVGAGI (reference sequence). Trimming removed 4 bases at V and 3 bases at J, with 10 bases between. The CDR3 DNA reads as TGTGCCAGCAGTTTGCGGCGGGGCAAAAACATTCAGTACTTC. Amino acids: CASSLRRGKNIQYF.

The chain is built from TRBV18 and TRBJ2-1, with a weak D call TRBD1 (5 bases). The CDR3 runs 15 residues. Between the trimmed V and J ends, which lost 4 bases and 0 bases, there was a span of 10 bases. Germline V gives CDR1 KGHSH, CDR2 LQKENI. The chain's CDR3 is CASSQDISSYNEQFF. The DNA for the CDR3 is TGTGCCAGCTCACAGGACATCAGCTCCTACAATGAGCAGTTCTTC.

This clone was counted a single time. The rearrangement uses TRBV5-1 and TRBJ2-4; a weak D match, TRBD1 (5 bases). The CDR3 is 19 amino acids. V was clipped by 4 bases and J by 0 bases, with 23 bases between them. The germline V gene encodes CDR1 SGHRS and CDR2 YFSETQ. The chain's CDR3 is CASSPRQNSYRLAKNIQYF. DNA of the CDR3: TGCGCCAGCAGCCCCCGACAGAACTCCTACCGACTAGCCAAAAACATTCAGTACTTC.

The chain employs TRBV15 and TRBJ2-5; 7 bases are shared with TRBD2. The CDR3 length is 15 residues. V dropped 0 bases and J dropped 5; count of bases not matched to a gene: 6. Germline loops: CDR1 LNHNV, CDR2 YYDKDF (reference sequence). The CDR3 region has the DNA TGTGCCACCAGCAGAGAGAGCGTGGGGGGGGAGACCCAGTACTTC. Encoded protein: CATSRESVGGETQYF.

This clone was observed once. V and J are TRBV10-1 and TRBJ1-2; the match to TRBD1 covers 7 bases. V was clipped by 5 bases and J by 5 bases; unmatched bases: 14. Germline values: CDR1 WNHNN, CDR2 SYGVQD (reference sequence). The CDR3 extends over 16 amino acids. Here the CDR3 DNA reads TGCGCCAGCAGTCCCGGGACAGCTGCGGTACCGTATGGCTACACCTTC. Its translation is CASSPGTAAVPYGYTF.

J is TRBJ1-6 and V is TRBV7-2; D is perhaps TRBD1 (5 bases). V lost 4 bases, J lost 2 bases, and 12 bases lay in between. This CDR3 contains 16 residues. Germline lookup yields CDR1 SGHTA and CDR2 FQGNSA. The CDR3 spells CASSSGGVTYNSPLHF. The CDR3 region has the DNA TGTGCCAGCAGCTCGGGGGGTGTAACCTATAATTCACCCCTCCACTTT. Full variable domain (rest looked up from reference TRBV7-2 and TRBJ1-6): GAGVSQSPSNKVTEKGKDVELRCDPISGHTALYWYRQSLGQGLEFLIYFQGNSAPDKSGLPSDRFSAERTGGSVSTLTIQRTQQEDSAVYLCASSSGGVTYNSPLHFGNGTRLTVT.

The table lists this clone with a count of one. The V gene is TRBV27, the J gene TRBJ2-1, with no clear D. The CDR3 consists of 14 residues. The V gene's germline CDR1 is MNHEY and CDR2 SMNVEV (reference sequence). Trimming pared 3 bases from V and 8 bases from J, leaving 14 bases between. The CDR3 spells CASSFETPTYEQFF. In DNA form, the CDR3 reads TGTGCCAGCAGTTTTGAGACACCCACGTATGAGCAGTTCTTC.

The V gene is TRBV11-3, the J gene TRBJ2-1; 10 nucleotides align to TRBD2. Germline CDR1 SGHNT, CDR2 YENEEA. The CDR3 contains 16 residues. V shed 1 base, J shed 4 bases, and the junction held 4 bases outside the gene matches. The CDR3 nucleotides are TGTGCCAGCAGCTTAGGGTCTAGCGGGGGTTACAATGAGCAGTTCTTC. Encoded protein: CASSLGSSGGYNEQFF.

This chain joins TRBV5-6 and TRBJ1-4, with D maybe TRBD1 (6 bases). CDR1 and CDR2 (germline): SGHDT, YYEEEE. V gave up 0 bases and J gave up 8 bases, with 14 bases separating them. CDR3 length: 15 amino acids. CDR3 nucleotides: TGTGCCAGCAGCTTGGGGGCCAGGGGTGAGGAAAAACTGTTTTTT. Its protein product is CASSLGARGEEKLFF. The whole variable domain, filled in from reference TRBV5-6 and TRBJ1-4, reads DAGVTQSPTHLIKTRGQQVTLRCSPKSGHDTVSWYQQALGQGPQFIFQYYEEEERQRGNFPDRFSGHQFPNYSSELNVNALLLGDSALYLCASSLGARGEEKLFFGSGTQLSVL.

The rearrangement joins TRBV21-1 to TRBJ1-2. TRBV21-1 is given as a pseudogene. The CDR3 spans 14 residues. The CDR3 loop reads CASSKTEGNYGYTF. The CDR3, as DNA: TGTGCCAGCAGCAAAACTGAAGGGAACTATGGCTACACCTTC.

The chain combines TRBV19 with TRBJ1-1; TRBD1 matches 7 bases. The CDR3 covers 14 residues. V dropped 5 bases and J dropped 5; count of bases not matched to a gene: 8. Germline V gene lookup returns CDR1 LNHDA and CDR2 SQIVND (reference sequence). The CDR3 reads CASSQRGPGTEAFF. CDR3 DNA: TGTGCCAGTAGTCAAAGGGGGCCAGGGACTGAAGCTTTCTTT.

The chain combines TRBV27 with TRBJ2-7; the match to TRBD1 covers 9 bases. Germline V gene sequence: CDR1 MNHEY, CDR2 SMNVEV (reference sequence). This CDR3 is built from 15 residues. V lost 5 bases, J lost 6 bases, and 11 bases stayed unmatched. The CDR3 nucleotides are TGTGCCAGCAGTCCCCTAAGGGACAGGGTCCCCGAGCAGTACTTC. Translation: CASSPLRDRVPEQYF.

The chain employs TRBV25-1 and TRBJ1-5; D unresolved. The germline CDR1 and CDR2 sequences are MGHDK and SYGVNS. The V end was cut by 5 bases, the J end by 4 bases, with 9 bases between. The CDR3 has 13 residues. CDR3 nucleotide sequence: TGTGCCAGCAGTTCGGGCCTAAATCAGCCCCAGCATTTT. The encoded protein is CASSSGLNQPQHF.

This chain joins TRBV5-4 and TRBJ1-1, with D hard to call. Germline CDR1 is SGHNT and CDR2 is YYREEE (reference sequence). This CDR3 contains 12 residues. V dropped 0 bases and J dropped 5 bases, with 5 bases sitting between them. CDR3 DNA: TGTGCCAGCAGCTTGGGAAGAACTGAAGCTTTCTTT. Protein product: CASSLGRTEAFF.

This sequence joins TRBV9 and TRBJ1-2; D possibly corresponds to TRBD1 (5 bases). Trimming removed 0 bases at V and 5 bases at J, with 14 bases between. The CDR3 sequence is 15 residues long. Germline CDR1 is SGDLS and CDR2 is YYNGEE. CDR3 sequence: CASSVEQAGNYGYTF. The CDR3 coding sequence is TGTGCCAGCAGCGTAGAACAGGCTGGCAATTATGGCTACACCTTC.

The rearrangement uses TRBV6-6 and TRBJ1-1; 8 bases agree with TRBD1. Per germline, CDR1 MNHNY and CDR2 SVGAGI (reference sequence). V shed 7 bases, J shed 1 base, and the junction held 8 bases outside the gene matches. The CDR3 runs 15 residues. This CDR3 reads CASNSRQGKNTEAFF. In DNA form, the CDR3 reads TGTGCCAGCAACTCCCGACAGGGGAAGAACACTGAAGCTTTCTTT.

The table lists this clone with a few counts. This chain uses TRBV18 with TRBJ1-4, with 8 bases identical to TRBD1. Germline V gene sequence: CDR1 KGHSH, CDR2 LQKENI. Trimming at V came to 6 bases and at J to 7 bases, leaving 7 bases not matched to a gene. This CDR3 contains 14 residues. The CDR3 loop is CASSPTGAGEKLFF. For the CDR3, the DNA is TGTGCCAGCTCCCCGACAGGGGCAGGTGAAAAACTGTTTTTT. The full variable domain, in which reference TRBV18 and TRBJ1-4 provide the parts outside the CDR3, is NAGVMQNPRHLVRRRGQEARLRCSPMKGHSHVYWYRQLPEEGLKFMVYLQKENIIDESGMPKERFSAEFPKEGPSILRIQQVVRGDSAAYFCASSPTGAGEKLFFGSGTQLSVL.

V usage is TRBV5-1 and J usage is TRBJ1-4; D is ambiguous. The ends were cut back, 4 bases at V and 4 bases at J, with 23 bases in the middle. The germline gives CDR1 SGHRS, CDR2 YFSETQ. This CDR3 has 18 residues. Written as DNA, the CDR3 is TGCGCCAGCAGCCTGGACCGGAGGTTGGGTGAAATTAATGAAAAACTGTTTTTT. Protein: CASSLDRRLGEINEKLFF.

The chain combines TRBV3-1 (or the pseudogene TRBV3-2) with TRBJ1-1; D remains ambiguous. CDR3 length: 14 amino acids. Between the trimmed V and J ends, which lost 1 base and 1 base, there was a span of 7 bases. CDR1 and CDR2 (germline): LGHDT, YNNKEL (reference sequence). This CDR3 reads CASSQVGSNTEAFF. The CDR3 nucleotides read TGTGCCAGCAGCCAAGTTGGGTCGAACACTGAAGCTTTCTTT.